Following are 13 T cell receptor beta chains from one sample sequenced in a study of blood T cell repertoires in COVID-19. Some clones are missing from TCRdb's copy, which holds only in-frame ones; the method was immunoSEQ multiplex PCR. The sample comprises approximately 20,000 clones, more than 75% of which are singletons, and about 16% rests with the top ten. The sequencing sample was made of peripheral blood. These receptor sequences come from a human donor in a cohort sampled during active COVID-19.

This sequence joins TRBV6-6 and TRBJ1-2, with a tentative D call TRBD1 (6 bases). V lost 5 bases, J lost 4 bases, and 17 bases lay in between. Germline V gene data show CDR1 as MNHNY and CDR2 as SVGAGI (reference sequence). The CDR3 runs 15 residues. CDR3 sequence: CASSPTGIRAYGYTF. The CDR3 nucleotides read TGTGCCAGCAGTCCAACAGGGATTAGGGCCTATGGCTACACCTTC.

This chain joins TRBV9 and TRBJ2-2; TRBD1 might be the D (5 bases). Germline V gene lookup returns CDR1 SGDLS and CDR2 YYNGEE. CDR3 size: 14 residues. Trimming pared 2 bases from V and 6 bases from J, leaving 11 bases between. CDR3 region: CASSVTGDSGELFF. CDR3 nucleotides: TGTGCCAGCAGCGTTACAGGAGATTCCGGGGAGCTGTTTTTT.

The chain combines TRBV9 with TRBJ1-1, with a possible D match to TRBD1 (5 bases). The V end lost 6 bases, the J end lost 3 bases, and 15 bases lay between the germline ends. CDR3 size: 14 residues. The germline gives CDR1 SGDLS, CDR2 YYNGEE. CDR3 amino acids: CASTPLGGDTEAFF. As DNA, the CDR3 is TGTGCCAGCACCCCCCTGGGGGGTGACACTGAAGCTTTCTTT.

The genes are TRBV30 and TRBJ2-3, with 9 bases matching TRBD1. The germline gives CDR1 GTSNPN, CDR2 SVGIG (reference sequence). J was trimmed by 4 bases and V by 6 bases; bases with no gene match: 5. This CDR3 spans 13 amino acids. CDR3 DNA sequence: TGTGCCTGTGCGGGACAGGGATCAGATACGCAGTATTTT. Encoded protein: CACAGQGSDTQYF.

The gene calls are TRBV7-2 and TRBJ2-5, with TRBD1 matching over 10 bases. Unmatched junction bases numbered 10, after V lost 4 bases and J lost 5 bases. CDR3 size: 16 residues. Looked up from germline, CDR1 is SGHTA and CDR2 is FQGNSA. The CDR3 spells CASSYGTGAPGETQYF. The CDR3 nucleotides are TGTGCCAGCAGCTATGGGACAGGGGCCCCGGGGGAGACCCAGTACTTC.

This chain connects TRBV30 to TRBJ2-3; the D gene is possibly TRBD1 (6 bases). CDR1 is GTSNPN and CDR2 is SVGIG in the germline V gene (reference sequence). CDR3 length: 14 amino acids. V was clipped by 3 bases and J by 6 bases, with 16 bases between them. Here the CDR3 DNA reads TGTGCCTGGAGCCGACGAGGGGGAGAGGATACGCAGTATTTT. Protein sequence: CAWSRRGGEDTQYF. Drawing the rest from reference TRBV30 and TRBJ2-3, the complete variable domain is SQTIHQWPATLVQPVGSPLSLECTVEGTSNPNLYWYRQAAGRGLQLLFYSVGIGQISSEVPQNLSASRPQDRQFILSSKKLLLSDSGFYLCAWSRRGGEDTQYFGPGTRLTVL.

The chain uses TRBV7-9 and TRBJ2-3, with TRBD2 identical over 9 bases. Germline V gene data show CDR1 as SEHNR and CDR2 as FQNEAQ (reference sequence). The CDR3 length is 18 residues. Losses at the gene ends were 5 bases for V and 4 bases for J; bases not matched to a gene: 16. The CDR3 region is CASSQGGTSSTDSDTQYF. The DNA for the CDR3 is TGTGCCAGCAGCCAAGGAGGGACTAGCTCCACCGACTCAGATACGCAGTATTTT. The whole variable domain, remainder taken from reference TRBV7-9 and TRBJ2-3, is DTGVSQNPRHKITKRGQNVTFRCDPISEHNRLYWYRQTLGQGPEFLTYFQNEAQLEKSRLLSDRFSAERPKGSFSTLEIQRTEQGDSAMYLCASSQGGTSSTDSDTQYFGPGTRLTVL.

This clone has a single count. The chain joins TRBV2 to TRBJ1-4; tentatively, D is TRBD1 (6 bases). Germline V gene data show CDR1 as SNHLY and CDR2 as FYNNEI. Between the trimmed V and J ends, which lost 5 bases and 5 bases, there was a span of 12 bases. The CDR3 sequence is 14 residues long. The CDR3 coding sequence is TGTGCCAGCAGTCCCTTCGGACAGAATGAAAAACTGTTTTTT. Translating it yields CASSPFGQNEKLFF.

The CDR3 sequence: CASSVDTVAEQYF. For the CDR3, the DNA is TGTGCCAGCAGCGTAGATACAGTTGCCGAGCAGTACTTC. V and J are TRBV9 and TRBJ2-7, with D hard to call. V lost 0 bases and J lost 6, with 10 bases in between. Looked up from germline, CDR1 is SGDLS and CDR2 is YYNGEE. The CDR3 has 13 residues.

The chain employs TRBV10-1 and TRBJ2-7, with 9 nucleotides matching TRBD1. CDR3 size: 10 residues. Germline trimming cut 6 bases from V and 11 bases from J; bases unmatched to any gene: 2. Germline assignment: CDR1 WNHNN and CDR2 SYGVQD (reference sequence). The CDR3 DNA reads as TGCGCCAGCAGAGGACAGGGGAAGTACTTC. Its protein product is CASRGQGKYF.

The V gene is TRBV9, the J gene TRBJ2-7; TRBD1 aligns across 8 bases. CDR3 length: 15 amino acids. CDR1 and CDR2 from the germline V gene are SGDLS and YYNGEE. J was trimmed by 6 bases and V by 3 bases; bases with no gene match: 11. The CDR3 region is CASSATDRASGEQYF. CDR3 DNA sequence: TGTGCCAGCAGCGCAACGGACAGGGCGTCGGGCGAGCAGTACTTC. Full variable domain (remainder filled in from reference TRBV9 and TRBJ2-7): DSGVTQTPKHLITATGQRVTLRCSPRSGDLSVYWYQQSLDQGLQFLIQYYNGEERAKGNILERFSAQQFPDLHSELNLSSLELGDSALYFCASSATDRASGEQYFGPGTRLTVT.

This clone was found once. The CDR3 sequence is CASSLRGTGTSTDTQYF. CDR3 nucleotide sequence: TGTGCCAGCAGCCTAAGGGGGACAGGGACCAGCACAGATACGCAGTATTTT. This chain links TRBV13 with TRBJ2-3; 9 nucleotides align to TRBD1. This CDR3 has 17 residues. J lost 0 bases, V lost 5 bases, and 9 bases had no gene match. The germline gives CDR1 PRHDT, CDR2 FYEKMQ (reference sequence).

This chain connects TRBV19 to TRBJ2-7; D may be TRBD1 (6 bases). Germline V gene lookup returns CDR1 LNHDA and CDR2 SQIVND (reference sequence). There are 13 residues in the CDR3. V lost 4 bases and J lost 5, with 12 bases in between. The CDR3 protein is CASSTMTGHEQYF. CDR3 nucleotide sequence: TGTGCCAGTAGTACAATGACAGGTCACGAGCAGTACTTC.